These 18 T cell receptor beta chains share one sample of origin, sequenced in a study of blood T cell repertoires in COVID-19. Some clones are missing from TCRdb's copy, which holds only in-frame ones; the method was immunoSEQ multiplex PCR. Counted here are around 58,000 clones, about nine tenths occurring once; the ten biggest clones make up approximately 4.7%. Sequencing was done on a sample of peripheral blood. The source of these receptors is a human donor in a cohort sampled during active COVID-19.

CDR3: CASSPTGVQETQYF. The DNA of the CDR3 is TGTGCCAGCAGCCCTACAGGGGTCCAAGAGACCCAGTACTTC. V and J are TRBV5-4 and TRBJ2-5, with 7 bases fitting TRBD1. Germline CDR1 SGHNT, CDR2 YYREEE (reference sequence). The length of the CDR3 is 14 residues. V lost 4 bases and J lost 1; bases outside the gene matches: 4.

The chain's CDR3 is CASSLGGGGPYEQYF. DNA for the CDR3: TGCGCCAGCAGCTTGGGGGGCGGGGGCCCCTACGAGCAGTACTTC. The chain has TRBV5-1 and TRBJ2-7, with a possible D match to TRBD2 (7 bases). Per the germline V gene, CDR1 is SGHRS and CDR2 is YFSETQ. The CDR3 runs 15 residues. V lost 0 bases and J lost 2, with 12 bases in between.

V is TRBV24-1 and J is TRBJ2-3; 11 bases match TRBD2. The CDR3 totals 18 residues. With 4 bases clipped from V and 7 bases from J, the junction kept 15 bases outside the gene matches. Germline CDR1 reads KGHDR; CDR2 reads SFDVKD. CDR3 sequence reads: CATSEPPYSTSGSNTQYF. The CDR3 DNA is TGTGCCACCAGTGAACCCCCCTATTCAACTAGCGGGAGTAATACGCAGTATTTT.

This rearrangement joins TRBV7-8 to TRBJ2-7; 8 nucleotides align to TRBD1. V lost 0 bases, J lost 3 bases, and 7 bases stayed unmatched. The germline CDR1 and CDR2 sequences are SGHVS and FQNEAQ. The CDR3 consists of 16 residues. CDR3 loop: CASSLAGQVGLYEQYF. CDR3 sequence (DNA): TGTGCCAGCAGCTTAGCGGGACAGGTGGGACTCTACGAGCAGTACTTC.

The J gene is TRBJ2-7, the V gene TRBV5-6; D is uncertain. The V end was cut by 1 base, the J end by 5 bases, with 16 bases between. Germline V CDR1 and CDR2: SGHDT, YYEEEE. The CDR3 totals 15 residues. The CDR3 coding sequence is TGTGCCAGCAGCTTGATCAAACTCGGGTTCCACGAGCAGTACTTC. Protein sequence: CASSLIKLGFHEQYF.

The genes are TRBV5-1 and TRBJ1-2, with TRBD1 as a possible D gene (6 bases). The CDR3 has 15 amino acids. Germline CDR1 reads SGHRS; CDR2 reads YFSETQ. The germline V and J ends were trimmed by 7 bases and 3 bases, with 19 bases remaining between them. This CDR3 is CASRRGGGADYGYTF. The DNA of the CDR3 is TGCGCCAGCCGAAGGGGTGGGGGGGCAGACTATGGCTACACCTTC.

This chain uses TRBV28 with TRBJ2-5; D uncertain. The CDR3 consists of 11 residues. Germline lookup yields CDR1 MDHEN and CDR2 SYDVKM. Trimming left V 5 bases short and J 4 bases short, with 5 bases between. The CDR3 DNA is TGTGCCAGCAGTGTTAGAGAGACCCAGTACTTC. This encodes CASSVRETQYF.

The CDR3 DNA follows: TGTGCCACCAGGTTCCGGGACTTCCAGCACCATGAGCAGTTCTTC. It yields the protein CATRFRDFQHHEQFF. The chain employs TRBV24-1 and TRBJ2-1, with a weak D call TRBD2 (6 bases). The CDR3 consists of 15 residues. Germline V gene sequence: CDR1 KGHDR, CDR2 SFDVKD. V lost 7 bases, J lost 8 bases, and 20 bases lay in between.

The chain recombines TRBV5-1 with TRBJ2-5; the D gene is possibly TRBD2 (6 bases). V was pared by 0 bases and J by 6 bases, with 15 bases between. CDR3 length equals 15 residues. CDR1 is SGHRS, CDR2 YFSETQ, per germline. CDR3 in DNA: TGCGCCAGCAGCTTGGAGGGGACCCGGGGGAAGACCCAGTACTTC. It yields the protein CASSLEGTRGKTQYF.

The rearrangement links TRBV5-6 to TRBJ1-5; D unclear. The CDR3 has 14 residues. Germline CDR1 reads SGHDT; CDR2 reads YYEEEE. V lost 1 base, J lost 1 base, and 6 bases lay in between. The CDR3 spells CASSLRQSNQPQHF. In DNA, the CDR3 is TGTGCCAGCAGCTTGAGACAAAGCAATCAGCCCCAGCATTTT.

V usage is TRBV18 and J usage is TRBJ2-7; D not certain. Germline V gives CDR1 KGHSH, CDR2 LQKENI. The CDR3 is made up of 13 amino acids. The germline V and J ends were trimmed by 5 bases and 0 bases, with 8 bases remaining between them. This chain's CDR3 is CASSFADSYEQYF. Here the CDR3 DNA reads TGTGCCAGCTCATTTGCGGACTCCTACGAGCAGTACTTC.

This rearrangement joins TRBV28 to TRBJ2-6; D remains unclear. The CDR3 length is 16 residues. Looked up from germline, CDR1 is MDHEN and CDR2 is SYDVKM. V was pared by 4 bases and J by 2 bases, with 12 bases between. The chain's CDR3 is CASSSIRVPGANVLTF. CDR3 bases: TGTGCCAGCAGTTCGATCCGGGTCCCTGGGGCCAACGTCCTGACTTTC.

The chain couples TRBV18 to TRBJ2-1; D is uncertain. Germline V CDR1 and CDR2: KGHSH, LQKENI. The CDR3 totals 15 residues. Trimming stripped 3 bases from V and 2 bases from J, with 11 bases between. The CDR3 nucleotides read TGTGCCAGCTCACCTCCTTCTCTTGCCTACAATGAGCAGTTCTTC. Protein product: CASSPPSLAYNEQFF.

This rearrangement joins TRBV12-3 or TRBV12-4 to TRBJ2-3; TRBD2 matches at 8 bases. The CDR3 covers 12 residues. The J segment lost 6 bases and the V segment lost 7 bases, leaving 3 bases of the junction unmatched. DNA for the CDR3: TGTGCCAGCAATCGGGGGGGCGATACGCAGTATTTT. Residues: CASNRGGDTQYF.

The chain recombines TRBV5-1 with TRBJ1-1, with 7 bases lining up with TRBD1. Germline V lookup: CDR1 SGHRS, CDR2 YFSETQ. The CDR3 sequence is 11 residues long. J lost 7 bases, V lost 4 bases, and 1 base had no gene match. CDR3 amino acids: CASSRTGEAFF. Written as DNA, the CDR3 is TGCGCCAGCAGCCGGACAGGTGAAGCTTTCTTT.

This clone was counted between two and nine times. The chain couples TRBV19 to TRBJ1-1; 10 bases are shared with TRBD1. The CDR3 is 14 amino acids. The germline V gene has CDR1 LNHDA and CDR2 SQIVND (reference sequence). Germline trimming cut 6 bases from V and 3 bases from J; bases unmatched to any gene: 4. The CDR3 spells CASSSTGGDTEAFF. For the CDR3, the DNA is TGTGCCAGTAGCTCGACAGGGGGCGACACTGAAGCTTTCTTT.

The V gene is TRBV7-8, the J gene TRBJ1-5; D possibly corresponds to TRBD1 (6 bases). Trimming pared 1 base from V and 10 bases from J, leaving 14 bases between. Germline CDR1 SGHVS, CDR2 FQNEAQ. The CDR3 runs 14 residues. Here the CDR3 reads CASSLGTARGPQHF. Written as DNA, the CDR3 is TGTGCCAGCAGCTTAGGGACAGCTAGGGGACCCCAGCATTTT.

The chain employs TRBV14 and TRBJ2-5; 11 nucleotides line up with TRBD1. This CDR3 is built from 15 residues. The ends lost 2 bases at V and 7 bases at J; junction bases unmatched: 6. The germline V gene encodes CDR1 SGHDN and CDR2 FVKESK. This CDR3 is CASSQFPGQGGTQYF. For the CDR3, the DNA is TGTGCCAGCAGCCAATTCCCGGGACAGGGGGGGACCCAGTACTTC.